What follows are 3 T cell receptor beta chains derived from one specimen sequenced in a study of human T cells and chemical hapten exposure. As to time point: pre-sensitization, week 0. Sample treatment: therapeutic diphenylcyclopropenone sensitization with weekly scalp DPC. TCRdb independently ran MiXCR on the RACE reads; one entry per CDR3 protein. This sample has about 120,000 distinct CDR3 sequences, with about 14% found just once. Sequenced here: whole blood, sampled in connection with sensitization to the hapten diphenylcyclopropenone (DPC). The source is a woman aged 18-29 years with alopecia areata. Some clones in this sample may be carry-over from other donors' samples.

The chain recombines TRBV29-1 with TRBJ1-2; 12 bases agree with TRBD1. Losses at the gene ends were 4 bases for V and 7 bases for J; bases not matched to a gene: 7. From germline, CDR1 is SQVTM and CDR2 ANQGSEA. The CDR3 runs to 14 residues. CDR3 in amino acids: CSVAHGTGGLGYTF. In nucleotides, the CDR3 is TGCAGCGTTGCACACGGGACAGGGGGCCTTGGCTACACCTTC. The variable domain in full, with the rest retrieved from reference TRBV29-1 and TRBJ1-2, is SAVISQKPSRDICQRGTSLTIQCQVDSQVTMMFWYRQQPGQSLTLIATANQGSEATYESGFVIDKFPISRPNLTFSTLTVSNMSPEDSSIYLCSVAHGTGGLGYTFGSGTRLTVV.

This clonotype has just a few counts. The chain carries TRBV3-1 and TRBJ2-5; a weak D match, TRBD2 (6 bases). The germline V gene has CDR1 LGHDT and CDR2 YNNKEL (reference sequence). CDR3 length equals 12 residues. V shed 6 bases and J shed 5 bases, with 10 bases lying between them. The CDR3 spells CASSLASETQYF. In DNA, the CDR3 is TGTGCCAGCAGTCTAGCGTCGGAGACCCAGTACTTC.

The table lists this clonotype with a few counts. The genes are TRBV4-1 and TRBJ2-3; TRBD2 aligns across 7 bases. This CDR3 has 16 residues. Germline V gene data show CDR1 as MGHRA and CDR2 as YSYEKL. Trimming at V came to 2 bases and at J to 2 bases, leaving 7 bases not matched to a gene. CDR3 sequence (DNA): TGCGCCAGCAGCCAATACGCGGGGGACCACACAGATACGCAGTATTTT. Amino acid sequence: CASSQYAGDHTDTQYF.